Ten or more counts support the clone carrying this T cell receptor beta chain. This sample's time point: pre-sensitization, week 0. The treatment: therapeutic diphenylcyclopropenone sensitization with weekly scalp DPC. TCRdb analysed the RACE reads with MiXCR anew, one entry per CDR3 protein. The sample has roughly 380,000 distinct CDR3 sequences, 4% to 6% seen once. The sample comes from a study of human T cells and chemical hapten exposure. This TCR was sampled from a woman in her fifties or sixties with alopecia areata. Some clones in this sample may be carry-over from other donors' samples. This specimen consisted of whole blood, obtained in connection with sensitization to the hapten diphenylcyclopropenone (DPC).

The CDR3 coding sequence is TGCAGTGCTAGAGGAGAGGGTAGCGGGAGAATACGTCCCGAGCAGTACTTC. The encoded protein is CSARGEGSGRIRPEQYF. The chain has TRBV20-1 and TRBJ2-7, with 9 bases aligning to TRBD2. CDR3 length: 17 amino acids. The germline V gene has CDR1 DFQATT and CDR2 SNEGSKA (reference sequence). V lost 1 base and J lost 6; bases outside the gene matches: 16.